Presented here are 27 T cell receptor beta chains from one specimen sequenced in a study of T cell responses to AZD1222 COVID-19 vaccine. Sequencing was performed with immunoSEQ multiplex PCR; in TCRdb, only in-frame clones are kept and a portion is missing. The repertoire holds about 190,000 clones, with 85% to 90% as singletons. Sequencing used peripheral blood, obtained on day 0 of AZD1222 vaccination. Receptor source: an adult in good health.

V and J are TRBV5-1 and TRBJ2-1; TRBD2 aligns across 8 bases. Germline V gene data show CDR1 as SGHRS and CDR2 as YFSETQ. V trimming: 1 base; J trimming: 4 bases; junction bases outside the gene matches: 7. This CDR3 spans 16 amino acids. CDR3 region: CASSLTHSGEYNEQFF. The CDR3 DNA is TGCGCCAGCAGCTTGACCCATAGCGGGGAGTACAATGAGCAGTTCTTC.

This clone was detected only once. This rearrangement joins TRBV11-2 to TRBJ2-3, with 9 bases aligning to TRBD2. Germline lookup yields CDR1 SGHAT and CDR2 FQNNGV. J gave up 0 bases and V 0 bases, and 10 bases lay outside the gene matches. The CDR3 sequence is 19 residues long. The CDR3 region has the DNA TGTGCCAGCAGCTTAGATCGCGGGGGGGGGCCCGCTAGCACAGATACGCAGTATTTT. This sequence encodes CASSLDRGGGPASTDTQYF.

This sequence joins TRBV7-2 and TRBJ2-7; weak D call: TRBD1 (6 bases). Trimming cost V 6 bases and J 1 base, with 16 bases left between them. The germline gives CDR1 SGHTA, CDR2 FQGNSA. CDR3 length: 15 residues. Here the CDR3 reads CASSSGQWASYEQYF. CDR3 bases: TGTGCCAGCAGTTCTGGACAGTGGGCTTCCTACGAGCAGTACTTC. The full variable domain, its missing parts supplied by reference TRBV7-2 and TRBJ2-7, is GAGVSQSPSNKVTEKGKDVELRCDPISGHTALYWYRQSLGQGLEFLIYFQGNSAPDKSGLPSDRFSAERTGGSVSTLTIQRTQQEDSAVYLCASSSGQWASYEQYFGPGTRLTVT.

This chain links TRBV6-5 with TRBJ1-5; D not resolved. V lost 5 bases, J lost 0 bases, and 8 bases lay in between. Germline V gene data show CDR1 as MNHEY and CDR2 as SVGAGI. CDR3 length: 14 residues. CDR3 sequence (DNA): TGTGCCAGCAGTACACGCGATAGCAATCAGCCCCAGCATTTT. It yields the protein CASSTRDSNQPQHF.

The chain has TRBV23-1 and TRBJ2-6; D remains ambiguous. TRBV23-1 counts as an open reading frame of uncertain function. This CDR3 spans 22 amino acids. V was shortened by 0 bases and J by 0 bases, with 24 bases between the two germline ends. The CDR3 DNA reads TGCGCCAGCAGTCAATCAGGACGTACTCGAGGAGCCCATTACTCTGGGGCCAACGTCCTGACTTTC. It specifies CASSQSGRTRGAHYSGANVLTF.

CDR3 in amino acids: CASSPGPHSPYEQYF. Here the CDR3 DNA reads TGTGCCAGCAGCCCGGGCCCCCATTCCCCCTACGAGCAGTACTTC. The V and J genes are TRBV13 and TRBJ2-7, with D unclear. V lost 5 bases to trimming and J lost 2 bases, with 16 bases between them. Germline CDR1 PRHDT, CDR2 FYEKMQ (reference sequence). The CDR3 extends over 15 amino acids.

CDR3 in DNA: TGCGCCAGCAGTGACAGCAGCTCCTACAATGAGCAGTTCTTC. Translated: CASSDSSSYNEQFF. V gene TRBV10-1 combines with J gene TRBJ2-1; D gene ambiguous. Per the germline V gene, CDR1 is WNHNN and CDR2 is SYGVQD (reference sequence). The CDR3 has 14 amino acids. Trimming removed 3 bases from V and 0 bases from J, with 6 bases in between.

The rearrangement uses TRBV12-3 or TRBV12-4 and TRBJ1-1, with TRBD1 as a possible D gene (6 bases). This CDR3 spans 13 amino acids. Trimming pared 3 bases from V and 10 bases from J, leaving 15 bases between. In DNA, the CDR3 is TGTGCCAGCAGTTTTTCAGGGGCCCCGACAGCTTTCTTT. Translated, it gives CASSFSGAPTAFF.

The chain employs TRBV6-6 and TRBJ1-2; 8 nucleotides agree with TRBD1. V lost 7 bases to trimming and J lost 0 bases; unmatched junction nucleotides: 10. The CDR3 is 16 amino acids. Germline lookup yields CDR1 MNHNY and CDR2 SVGAGI (reference sequence). The CDR3 DNA sequence: TGTGCCAGCACCGGACAGGGCGGGTCTTCTAACTATGGCTACACCTTC. It encodes CASTGQGGSSNYGYTF.

The chain has TRBV4-2 and TRBJ2-3, with 8 bases fitting TRBD2. Germline loops: CDR1 LGHNA, CDR2 YNFKEQ. V lost 3 bases and J lost 4; bases outside the gene matches: 9. The length of the CDR3 is 16 residues. The CDR3 loop reads CASSQDSGAGPDTQYF. In nucleotides, the CDR3 is TGTGCCAGCAGCCAGGATAGCGGGGCGGGTCCAGATACGCAGTATTTT.

The chain uses TRBV6-5 and TRBJ1-4, with TRBD1 identical over 9 bases. The ends lost 6 bases at V and 7 bases at J; junction bases unmatched: 6. Germline V gene sequence: CDR1 MNHEY, CDR2 SVGAGI. CDR3 length: 14 residues. CDR3 nucleotide sequence: TGTGCCAGCAGCCAGACAGGGGGTGGTGAAAAACTGTTTTTT. It translates to CASSQTGGGEKLFF.

The chain joins TRBV9 to TRBJ2-3; 11 bases fit TRBD2. CDR3 length equals 15 residues. CDR1 and CDR2 from the germline V gene are SGDLS and YYNGEE. With 1 base clipped from V and 4 bases from J, the junction kept 2 bases outside the gene matches. The CDR3 region is CASSVLAGGPDTQYF. The CDR3 DNA is TGTGCCAGCAGCGTACTAGCGGGGGGTCCAGATACGCAGTATTTT.

The chain is built from TRBV6-5 and TRBJ1-3; D gene uncertain. Germline values: CDR1 MNHEY, CDR2 SVGAGI. V lost 6 bases and J 0 bases, leaving 12 bases between the germline ends. The length of the CDR3 is 15 residues. The CDR3 region has the DNA TGTGCCAGCAGCTGGCAAGCAGACTCTGGAAACACCATATATTTT. This encodes CASSWQADSGNTIYF.

This chain links TRBV3-1 (or the pseudogene TRBV3-2) with TRBJ1-1; D may be TRBD1 (6 bases). This CDR3 comprises 14 residues. V gave up 2 bases and J gave up 4 bases, with 11 bases separating them. The germline V gene has CDR1 LGHDT and CDR2 YNNKEL (reference sequence). The CDR3 region has the DNA TGTGCCAGCAGCCAACAAAGGGGGTCCACTGAAGCTTTCTTT. It is translated as CASSQQRGSTEAFF.

The chain is built from TRBV11-2 and TRBJ1-2; no reliable D call. Trimming removed 4 bases from V and 8 bases from J, with 14 bases in between. CDR3 length: 13 amino acids. In germline, CDR1 is SGHAT, CDR2 FQNNGV. The CDR3 nucleotides read TGTGCCAGCAGCTACGGTTACACGGGCGGCTACACCTTC. This translates into CASSYGYTGGYTF.

V and J are TRBV5-4 and TRBJ2-5; D remains unclear. The CDR3 consists of 14 residues. The germline V gene encodes CDR1 SGHNT and CDR2 YYREEE (reference sequence). V was trimmed by 0 bases and J by 1 base, leaving 7 bases between them. The CDR3 region is CASSLGHTQETQYF. CDR3 coding DNA: TGTGCCAGCAGCTTGGGGCATACCCAAGAGACCCAGTACTTC.

The count of this clone is one. The V call is TRBV3-1 (or the pseudogene TRBV3-2), the J call TRBJ1-1; D might be TRBD1 (5 bases). The CDR3 runs 13 residues. The germline V and J ends were trimmed by 6 bases and 3 bases, with 11 bases remaining between them. From germline, CDR1 is LGHDT and CDR2 YNNKEL (reference sequence). The CDR3 DNA reads TGTGCCAGCAGAAAACAGACAGACACTGAAGCTTTCTTT. This translates into CASRKQTDTEAFF.

This chain connects TRBV18 to TRBJ1-1; weak D call: TRBD1 (5 bases). Germline assignment: CDR1 KGHSH and CDR2 LQKENI. Trimming removed 2 bases at V and 4 bases at J, with 14 bases between. The CDR3 totals 15 residues. CDR3 protein: CASSPSNVGATEAFF. In DNA form, the CDR3 reads TGTGCCAGCTCACCATCCAATGTAGGGGCCACTGAAGCTTTCTTT.

The chain couples TRBV19 to TRBJ2-4; a weak D match, TRBD2 (7 bases). CDR1 LNHDA and CDR2 SQIVND come from the germline V gene (reference sequence). Trimming left V 7 bases short and J 7 bases short, with 14 bases between. This CDR3 has 13 residues. As DNA, the CDR3 is TGTGCCAGTATGGGGGGGCGCGGGAACATTCAGTACTTC. Amino acid sequence: CASMGGRGNIQYF.

The chain carries TRBV10-3 and TRBJ2-2; D is ambiguous. The CDR3 has 13 amino acids. The V gene's germline CDR1 is ENHRY and CDR2 SYGVKD. Trimming shortened V by 3 bases and J by 8 bases, and 10 bases separated the two germline ends. CDR3 in DNA: TGTGCCATCAGTGATCTAGGAGTGGGGGAGCTGTTTTTT. This gives the protein CAISDLGVGELFF.

This rearrangement joins TRBV4-1 to TRBJ1-1; possibly TRBD1 for D (6 bases). This CDR3 region has 14 residues. The germline V gene encodes CDR1 MGHRA and CDR2 YSYEKL. V was pared by 0 bases and J by 5 bases, with 10 bases between. This chain's CDR3 is CASSQDSRGTEAFF. The CDR3 DNA follows: TGCGCCAGCAGCCAAGATAGCAGGGGTACTGAAGCTTTCTTT.

V gene TRBV19 combines with J gene TRBJ1-5; no firm D call. Germline V gene sequence: CDR1 LNHDA, CDR2 SQIVND (reference sequence). The CDR3 is 14 amino acids. Trimming removed 5 bases at V and 2 bases at J, with 10 bases between. CDR3 DNA: TGTGCCAGTAGTTTTGAATTCGGCAATCAGCCCCAGCATTTT. Its protein is CASSFEFGNQPQHF.

This chain connects TRBV6-5 to TRBJ2-7; D tentatively reads TRBD1 or TRBD2 (5 bases each). Looked up from germline, CDR1 is MNHEY and CDR2 is SVGAGI. V lost 7 bases, J lost 11 bases, and 21 bases lay in between. This CDR3 has 13 amino acids. The CDR3 spells CASTPDTGWRKYV. The CDR3 coding sequence is TGTGCCAGCACTCCGGACACGGGGTGGCGGAAGTACGTC.

The chain uses TRBV7-2 and TRBJ2-2; D remains unclear. The germline gives CDR1 SGHTA, CDR2 FQGNSA. CDR3 length: 17 residues. Trimming pared 2 bases from V and 0 bases from J, leaving 13 bases between. In DNA form, the CDR3 reads TGTGCCAGCAGCTTAATTCGCGGCATTTCGAACACCGGGGAGCTGTTTTTT. Protein sequence: CASSLIRGISNTGELFF.

This chain links TRBV27 with TRBJ2-7; D is undetermined. V dropped 0 bases and J dropped 4 bases, with 10 bases sitting between them. CDR3 size: 14 residues. CDR1 is MNHEY, CDR2 SMNVEV, per germline (reference sequence). CDR3 DNA sequence: TGTGCCAGCAGTTTATCCGACTGGGGTTACGAGCAGTACTTC. It yields the protein CASSLSDWGYEQYF.

The chain couples TRBV27 to TRBJ2-1; D gene uncertain. V dropped 5 bases and J dropped 5 bases, with 13 bases sitting between them. Germline V CDR1 and CDR2: MNHEY, SMNVEV (reference sequence). CDR3 length: 14 amino acids. The CDR3 protein is CASSPNGWDNEQFF. The CDR3 DNA sequence: TGTGCCAGCAGTCCCAACGGGTGGGACAATGAGCAGTTCTTC.

DNA for the CDR3: TGTGCCTGGTGGGACAGGACGAATTCACCCCTCCACTTT. It translates to CAWWDRTNSPLHF. The chain carries TRBV30 and TRBJ1-6, with TRBD1 matching over 8 bases. Per germline, CDR1 GTSNPN and CDR2 SVGIG (reference sequence). The CDR3 totals 13 residues. The V and J ends lost 5 bases and 7 bases, in that order; junction bases with no gene match: 4.